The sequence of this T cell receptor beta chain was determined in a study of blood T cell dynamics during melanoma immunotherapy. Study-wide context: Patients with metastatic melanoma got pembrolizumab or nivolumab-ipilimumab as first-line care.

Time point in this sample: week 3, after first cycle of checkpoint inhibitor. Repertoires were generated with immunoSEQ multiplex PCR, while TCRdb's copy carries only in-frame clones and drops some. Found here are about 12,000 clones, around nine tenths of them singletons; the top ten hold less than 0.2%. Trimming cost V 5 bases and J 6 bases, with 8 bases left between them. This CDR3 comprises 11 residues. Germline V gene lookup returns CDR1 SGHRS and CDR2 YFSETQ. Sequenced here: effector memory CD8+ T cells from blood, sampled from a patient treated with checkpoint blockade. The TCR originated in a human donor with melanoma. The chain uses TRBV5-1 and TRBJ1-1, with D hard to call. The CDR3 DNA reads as TGCGCCAGCAGGGCAGAACCTGAAGCTTTCTTT. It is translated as CASRAEPEAFF.